Shown below are 4 T cell receptor beta chains from a single sample sequenced in a study of cytomegalovirus exposure and HLA in healthy donors. PCR amplification relied on 60 Vbeta primers (plus 13 Jbeta primers). Sequenced by immunoSEQ multiplex PCR; TCRdb stores in-frame clones only, minus some. The sample has about 120,000 clones, around three quarters seen once. The sequenced material came from PBMCs. These receptors all stem from a human donor in good health.

The V call is TRBV30, the J call TRBJ1-2; a weak D match, TRBD1 (6 bases). Deletions cut 4 bases from V and 1 base from J, with 10 bases between. This CDR3 region has 13 residues. From germline, CDR1 is GTSNPN and CDR2 SVGIG (reference sequence). CDR3 loop: CAWTTGHNYGYTF. The CDR3, as DNA: TGTGCCTGGACGACGGGACATAACTATGGCTACACCTTC.

The chain links TRBV30 to TRBJ2-2, with D unclear. The CDR3 has 13 amino acids. CDR1 is GTSNPN and CDR2 is SVGIG in the germline V gene (reference sequence). CDR3 nucleotide sequence: TGTGCTGGGCGCCCAATGAGCACCGGGGAGCTGTTTTTT. The encoded protein is CAGRPMSTGELFF.

The chain recombines TRBV7-9 with TRBJ2-7, with D perhaps TRBD1 (5 bases). V gave up 5 bases and J gave up 2 bases, with 16 bases separating them. The CDR3 has 15 residues. Germline values: CDR1 SEHNR, CDR2 FQNEAQ (reference sequence). For the CDR3, the DNA is TGTGCCAGCAGCCCTAATGGTGCAGGGCCCTACGAGCAGTACTTC. Amino acid sequence: CASSPNGAGPYEQYF.

The rearrangement links TRBV4-2 to TRBJ2-7; 7 nucleotides align to TRBD2. Germline V CDR1 and CDR2: LGHNA, YNFKEQ. CDR3 length: 15 amino acids. V was pared by 4 bases and J by 2 bases, with 8 bases of the junction left unmatched. CDR3 sequence: CASSPKRGWAYEQYF. The CDR3 DNA follows: TGTGCCAGCAGCCCGAAGCGGGGATGGGCCTACGAGCAGTACTTC.